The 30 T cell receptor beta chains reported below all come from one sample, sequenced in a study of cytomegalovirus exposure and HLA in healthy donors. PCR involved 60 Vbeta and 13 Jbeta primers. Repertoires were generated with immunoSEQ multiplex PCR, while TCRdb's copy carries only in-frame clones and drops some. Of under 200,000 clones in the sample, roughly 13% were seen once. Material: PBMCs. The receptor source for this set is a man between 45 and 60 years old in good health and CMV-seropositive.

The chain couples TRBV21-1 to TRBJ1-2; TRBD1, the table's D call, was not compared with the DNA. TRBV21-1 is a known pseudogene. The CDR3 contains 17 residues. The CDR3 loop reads CASSKIGAGSSTYGYTF. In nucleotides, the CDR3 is TGTGCCAGCAGCAAAATAGGGGCAGGCAGCTCTACCTATGGCTACACCTTC.

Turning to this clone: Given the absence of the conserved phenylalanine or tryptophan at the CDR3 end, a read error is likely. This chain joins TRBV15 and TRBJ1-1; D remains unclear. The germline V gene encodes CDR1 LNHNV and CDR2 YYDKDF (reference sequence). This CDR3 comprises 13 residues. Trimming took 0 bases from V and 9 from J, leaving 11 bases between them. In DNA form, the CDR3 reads TGTGCCACCAGCAGAGATTCTGGCGGCAAAGCTTTCTCT. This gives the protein CATSRDSGGKAFS.

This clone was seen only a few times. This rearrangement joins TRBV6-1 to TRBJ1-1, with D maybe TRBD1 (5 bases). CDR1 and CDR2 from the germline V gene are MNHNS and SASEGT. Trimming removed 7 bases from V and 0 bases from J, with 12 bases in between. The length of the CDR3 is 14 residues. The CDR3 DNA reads TGTGCCAGCACCACGACAGACCTGAACACTGAAGCTTTCTTT. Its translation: CASTTTDLNTEAFF.

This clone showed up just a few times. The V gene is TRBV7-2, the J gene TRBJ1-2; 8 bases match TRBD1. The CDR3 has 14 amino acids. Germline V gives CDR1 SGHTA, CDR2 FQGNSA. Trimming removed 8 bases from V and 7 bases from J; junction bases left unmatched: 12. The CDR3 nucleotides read TGTGCCAGCGGACCGGAAGTGACAGGGGCTGGCTACACCTTC. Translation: CASGPEVTGAGYTF.

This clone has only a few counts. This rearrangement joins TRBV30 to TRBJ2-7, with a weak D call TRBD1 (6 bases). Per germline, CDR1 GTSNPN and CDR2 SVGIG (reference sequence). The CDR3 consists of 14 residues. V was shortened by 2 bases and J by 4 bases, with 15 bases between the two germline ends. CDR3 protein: CAWSRTDSRYEQYF. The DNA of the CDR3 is TGTGCCTGGAGTCGGACAGACTCAAGGTACGAGCAGTACTTC.

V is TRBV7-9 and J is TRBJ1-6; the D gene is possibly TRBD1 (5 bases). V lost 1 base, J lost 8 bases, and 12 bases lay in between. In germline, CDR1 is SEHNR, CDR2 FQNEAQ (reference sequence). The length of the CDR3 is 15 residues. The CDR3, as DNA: TGTGCCAGCAGCTTAGGAGACAGAATTTATTCACCCCTCCACTTT. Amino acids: CASSLGDRIYSPLHF.

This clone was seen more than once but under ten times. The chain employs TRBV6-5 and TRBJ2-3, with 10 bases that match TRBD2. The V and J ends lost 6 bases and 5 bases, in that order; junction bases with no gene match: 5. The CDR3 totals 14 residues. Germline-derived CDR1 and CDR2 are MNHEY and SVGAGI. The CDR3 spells CASREAGGGDTQYF. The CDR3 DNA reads TGTGCCAGCAGGGAAGCGGGGGGGGGAGATACGCAGTATTTT.

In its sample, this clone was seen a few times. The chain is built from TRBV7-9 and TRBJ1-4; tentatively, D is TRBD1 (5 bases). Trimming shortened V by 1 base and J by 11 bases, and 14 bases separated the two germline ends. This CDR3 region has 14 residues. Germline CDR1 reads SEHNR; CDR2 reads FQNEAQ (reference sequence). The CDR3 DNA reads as TGTGCCAGCAGCTTAGATGTGGGACTCGAGAAACTGTTTTTT. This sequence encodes CASSLDVGLEKLFF.

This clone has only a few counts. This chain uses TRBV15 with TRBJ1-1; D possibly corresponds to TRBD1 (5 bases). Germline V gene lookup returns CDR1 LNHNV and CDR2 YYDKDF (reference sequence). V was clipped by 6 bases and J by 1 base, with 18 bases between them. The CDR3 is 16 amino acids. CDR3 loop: CATRAGGARRNTEAFF. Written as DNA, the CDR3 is TGTGCCACCAGGGCGGGGGGAGCCCGAAGGAACACTGAAGCTTTCTTT.

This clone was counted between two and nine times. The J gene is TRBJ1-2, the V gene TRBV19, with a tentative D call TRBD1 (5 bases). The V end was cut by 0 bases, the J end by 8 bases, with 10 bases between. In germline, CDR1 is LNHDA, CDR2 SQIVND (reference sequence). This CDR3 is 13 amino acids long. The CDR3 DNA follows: TGTGCCAGTAGTATAGAAGGCAGGGAAGGCTACACCTTC. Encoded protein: CASSIEGREGYTF. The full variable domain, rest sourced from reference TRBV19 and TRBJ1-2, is DGGITQSPKYLFRKEGQNVTLSCEQNLNHDAMYWYRQDPGQGLRLIYYSQIVNDFQKGDIAEGYSVSREKKESFPLTVTSAQKNPTAFYLCASSIEGREGYTFGSGTRLTVV.

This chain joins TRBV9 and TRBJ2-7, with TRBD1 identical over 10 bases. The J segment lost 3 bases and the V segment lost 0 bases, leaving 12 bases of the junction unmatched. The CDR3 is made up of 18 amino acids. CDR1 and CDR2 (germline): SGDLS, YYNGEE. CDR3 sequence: CASSVVNGTGDQIYEQYV. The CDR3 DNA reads TGTGCCAGCAGCGTAGTTAATGGGACAGGGGACCAAATCTACGAGCAGTACGTC.

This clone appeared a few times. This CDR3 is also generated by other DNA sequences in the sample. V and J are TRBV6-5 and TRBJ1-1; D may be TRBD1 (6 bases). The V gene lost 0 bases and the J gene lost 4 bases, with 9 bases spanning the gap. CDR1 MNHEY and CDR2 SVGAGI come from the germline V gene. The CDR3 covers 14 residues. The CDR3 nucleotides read TGTGCCAGCAGTTACTCACAGGGTTTCACTGAAGCTTTCTTT. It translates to CASSYSQGFTEAFF.

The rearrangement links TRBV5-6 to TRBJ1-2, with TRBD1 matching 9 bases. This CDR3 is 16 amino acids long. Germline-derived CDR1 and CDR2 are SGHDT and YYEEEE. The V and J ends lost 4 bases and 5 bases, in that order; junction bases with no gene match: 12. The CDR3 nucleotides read TGTGCCAGCAGCCGGCTAGACAGGGGGATCAGTTATGGCTACACCTTC. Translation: CASSRLDRGISYGYTF.

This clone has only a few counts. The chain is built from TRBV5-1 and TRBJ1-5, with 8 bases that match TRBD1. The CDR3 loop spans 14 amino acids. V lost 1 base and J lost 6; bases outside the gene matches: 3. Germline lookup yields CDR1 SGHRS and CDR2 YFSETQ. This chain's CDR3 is CASSLRQGSQPQHF. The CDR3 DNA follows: TGCGCCAGCAGCTTGCGACAGGGGAGTCAGCCCCAGCATTTT.

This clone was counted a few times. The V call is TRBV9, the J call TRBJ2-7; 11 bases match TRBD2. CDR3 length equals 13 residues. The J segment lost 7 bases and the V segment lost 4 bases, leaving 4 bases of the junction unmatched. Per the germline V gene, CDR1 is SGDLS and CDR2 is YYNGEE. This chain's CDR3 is CASSIGTSGEQYF. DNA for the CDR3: TGTGCCAGCAGCATCGGGACTAGCGGAGAGCAGTACTTC.

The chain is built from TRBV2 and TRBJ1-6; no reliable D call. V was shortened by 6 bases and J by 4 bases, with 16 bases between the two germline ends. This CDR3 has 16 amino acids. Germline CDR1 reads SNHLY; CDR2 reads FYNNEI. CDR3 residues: CASRPTGVLYNSPLHF. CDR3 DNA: TGTGCCAGCAGACCAACGGGAGTACTTTATAATTCACCCCTCCACTTT. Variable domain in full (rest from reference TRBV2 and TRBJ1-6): EPEVTQTPSHQVTQMGQEVILRCVPISNHLYFYWYRQILGQKVEFLVSFYNNEISEKSEIFDDQFSVERPDGSNFTLKIRSTKLEDSAMYFCASRPTGVLYNSPLHFGNGTRLTVT.

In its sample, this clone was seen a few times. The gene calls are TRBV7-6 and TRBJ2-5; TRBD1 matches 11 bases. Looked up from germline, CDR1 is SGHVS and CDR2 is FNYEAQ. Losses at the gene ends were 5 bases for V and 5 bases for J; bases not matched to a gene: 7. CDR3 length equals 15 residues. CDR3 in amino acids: CASSRAGTGGETQYF. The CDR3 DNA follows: TGTGCCAGCAGCCGGGCCGGGACAGGGGGGGAGACCCAGTACTTC.

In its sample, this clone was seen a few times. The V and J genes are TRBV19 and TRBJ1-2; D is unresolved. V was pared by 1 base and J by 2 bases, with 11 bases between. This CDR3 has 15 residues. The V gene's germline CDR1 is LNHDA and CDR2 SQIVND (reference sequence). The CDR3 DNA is TGTGCCAGTAGTATAGTAGAGGCGGGAAACTATGGCTACACCTTC. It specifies CASSIVEAGNYGYTF.

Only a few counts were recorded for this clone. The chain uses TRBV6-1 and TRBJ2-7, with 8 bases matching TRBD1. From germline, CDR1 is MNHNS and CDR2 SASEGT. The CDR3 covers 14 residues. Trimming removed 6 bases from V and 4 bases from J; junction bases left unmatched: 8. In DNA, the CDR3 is TGTGCCAGCAGGACAGGGGACCGATCGTACGAGCAGTACTTC. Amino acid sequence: CASRTGDRSYEQYF.

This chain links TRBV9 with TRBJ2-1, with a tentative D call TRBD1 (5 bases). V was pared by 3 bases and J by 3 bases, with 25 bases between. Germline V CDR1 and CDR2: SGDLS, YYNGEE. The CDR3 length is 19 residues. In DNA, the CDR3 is TGTGCCAGCAGCGAGGGGAAATCCCGGGCCATGATTAACTACAATGAGCAGTTCTTC. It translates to CASSEGKSRAMINYNEQFF.

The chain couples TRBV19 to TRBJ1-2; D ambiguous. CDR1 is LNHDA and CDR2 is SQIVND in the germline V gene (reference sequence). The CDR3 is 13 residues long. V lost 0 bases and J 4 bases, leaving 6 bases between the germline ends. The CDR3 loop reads CASSIEQFYGYTF. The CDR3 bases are TGTGCCAGTAGTATAGAGCAGTTCTATGGCTACACCTTC.

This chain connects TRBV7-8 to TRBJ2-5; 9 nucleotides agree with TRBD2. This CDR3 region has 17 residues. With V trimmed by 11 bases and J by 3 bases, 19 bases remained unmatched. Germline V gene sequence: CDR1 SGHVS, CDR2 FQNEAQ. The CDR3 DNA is TGTGCCTCCTCTGGCCTAGCGGGGAGAACCGGGAAAGAGACCCAGTACTTC. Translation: CASSGLAGRTGKETQYF.

In DNA form, the CDR3 reads TGTGCCATCAGTGGAGGGCAGCCTACCTACGAGCAGTACGTC. It codes for CAISGGQPTYEQYV. This chain connects TRBV10-3 to TRBJ2-7; D is perhaps TRBD2 (5 bases). The CDR3 sequence is 14 residues long. Germline V gene sequence: CDR1 ENHRY, CDR2 SYGVKD. The ends were cut back, 4 bases at V and 2 bases at J, with 12 bases in the middle.

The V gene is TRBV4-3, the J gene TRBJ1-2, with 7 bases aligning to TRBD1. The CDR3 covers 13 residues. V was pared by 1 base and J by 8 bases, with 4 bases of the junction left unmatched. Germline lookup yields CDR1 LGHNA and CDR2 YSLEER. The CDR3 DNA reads TGCGCCAGCAGCCAAGGACAGGGATGGGGCTACACCTTC. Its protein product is CASSQGQGWGYTF.

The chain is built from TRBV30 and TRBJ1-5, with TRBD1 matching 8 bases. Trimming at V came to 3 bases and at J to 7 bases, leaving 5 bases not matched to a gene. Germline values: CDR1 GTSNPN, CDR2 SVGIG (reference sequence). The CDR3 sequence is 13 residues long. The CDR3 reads CAWSTGGSQPQHF. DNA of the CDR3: TGTGCCTGGAGCACAGGGGGAAGCCAGCCCCAGCATTTT.

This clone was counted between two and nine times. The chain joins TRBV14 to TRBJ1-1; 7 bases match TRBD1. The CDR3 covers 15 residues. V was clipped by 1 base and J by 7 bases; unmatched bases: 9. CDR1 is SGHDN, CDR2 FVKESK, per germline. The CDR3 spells CASSQGLGTEGEAFF. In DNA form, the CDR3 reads TGTGCCAGCAGCCAAGGTCTAGGGACAGAGGGTGAAGCTTTCTTT.

The DNA for the CDR3 is TGTGCCAGCAGCATACAGGATTACGAGCAGTACTTC. This sequence encodes CASSIQDYEQYF. V usage is TRBV5-4 and J usage is TRBJ2-7, with D perhaps TRBD1 (5 bases). Between the trimmed V and J ends, which lost 4 bases and 4 bases, there was a span of 9 bases. CDR3 size: 12 residues. CDR1 and CDR2 from the germline V gene are SGHNT and YYREEE (reference sequence).

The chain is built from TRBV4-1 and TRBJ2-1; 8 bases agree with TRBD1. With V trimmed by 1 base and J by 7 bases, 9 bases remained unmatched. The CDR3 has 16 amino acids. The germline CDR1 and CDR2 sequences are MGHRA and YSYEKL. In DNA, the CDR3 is TGCGCCAGCAGCCAAGTCGGCGGGACAGGAGGGAATGAGCAGTTCTTC. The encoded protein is CASSQVGGTGGNEQFF.

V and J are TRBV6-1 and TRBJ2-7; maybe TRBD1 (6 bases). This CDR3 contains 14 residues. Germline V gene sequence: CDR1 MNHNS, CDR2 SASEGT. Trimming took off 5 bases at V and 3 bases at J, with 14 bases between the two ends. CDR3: CASSIGQLFYEQYV. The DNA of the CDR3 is TGTGCCAGCAGTATTGGACAGCTCTTCTACGAGCAGTACGTC.

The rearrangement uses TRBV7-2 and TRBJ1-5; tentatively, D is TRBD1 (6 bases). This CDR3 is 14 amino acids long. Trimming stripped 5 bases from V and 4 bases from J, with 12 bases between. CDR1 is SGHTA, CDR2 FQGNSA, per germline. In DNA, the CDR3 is TGTGCCAGCAGCCTTACAGGGTTAAATCAGCCCCAGCATTTT. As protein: CASSLTGLNQPQHF.